This record concerns one T cell receptor beta chain sequence. One junction end does not reproduce the germline sequence, and a read error may be involved. Three rounds of nested PCR, following a modified ARM-PCR protocol, produced the TCRbeta library. A single record per CDR3 protein comes from TCRdb applying MiXCR to the multiplex PCR reads. The table includes approximately 150,000 distinct CDR3 sequences, 66% detected once. This sample is drawn from a study of tumor and adjacent non-tumor tissue in lung cancer. Study in general: Stage I to III disease affected 9 to 10 men and 4 or 5 women aged roughly 31 to 76.

RNA was extracted from bulk tissue without any cell sorting. CDR3 length equals 14 residues. Germline V gene sequence: CDR1 SGHAT, CDR2 FQNNGV. This sequence was found in a man in his fifties or sixties with small cell lung cancer. Sequenced sample: lung tumor tissue. The chain combines TRBV11-2 with TRBJ2-3; D possibly matches TRBD1 or TRBD2 (6 bases each). The CDR3 here is CASSPRGAADTKFF. The CDR3 coding sequence is TGTGCCAGCAGCCCTAGGGGGGCGGCAGATACGAAGTTTTTT.